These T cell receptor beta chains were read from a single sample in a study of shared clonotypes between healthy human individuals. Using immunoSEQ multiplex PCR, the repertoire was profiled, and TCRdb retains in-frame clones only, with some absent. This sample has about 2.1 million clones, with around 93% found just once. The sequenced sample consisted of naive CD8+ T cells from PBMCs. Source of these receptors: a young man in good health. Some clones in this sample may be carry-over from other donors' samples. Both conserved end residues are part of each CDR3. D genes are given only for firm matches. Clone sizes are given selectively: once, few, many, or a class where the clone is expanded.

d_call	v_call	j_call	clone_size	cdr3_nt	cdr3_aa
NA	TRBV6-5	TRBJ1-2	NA	TGTGCCAGCAGTTACAAGACAGACTATGGCTACACCTTC	CASSYKTDYGYTF
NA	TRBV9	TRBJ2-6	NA	TGTGCCAGCAGCGGCCTCCCTCGGGGGGCCAACGTCCTGACTTTC	CASSGLPRGANVLTF
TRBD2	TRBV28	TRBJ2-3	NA	TGTGCCAGCAGTTTAAGACTAGCGGGTACGCAGTATTTT	CASSLRLAGTQYF
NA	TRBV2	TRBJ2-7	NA	TGTGCCAGCAAGCTTGGGCGGGTTTTGCACGAGCAGTACTTC	CASKLGRVLHEQYF
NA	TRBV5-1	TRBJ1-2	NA	TGCGCCAGCAGCTTGGGGCAGGGCGTCCTCCTTTATGGCTACACCTTC	CASSLGQGVLLYGYTF
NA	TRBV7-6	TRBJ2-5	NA	TGTGCCAGCAGCCCCCGTGGGTTCCAAGAGACCCAGTACTTC	CASSPRGFQETQYF
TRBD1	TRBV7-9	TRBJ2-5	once	TGTGCCAGCAGCTCCCCCGGGACAGCTGGGGAGACCCAGTACTTC	CASSSPGTAGETQYF
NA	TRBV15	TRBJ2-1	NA	TGTGCCACCAGCAGAACCCGTGGGGGGAGTAGCGACAATGAGCAGTTCTTC	CATSRTRGGSSDNEQFF
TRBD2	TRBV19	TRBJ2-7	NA	TGTGCCAGTAGTATCCGGGCTAGCGGGAGTGTGTACGAGCAGTACTTC	CASSIRASGSVYEQYF
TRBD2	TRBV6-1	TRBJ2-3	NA	TGTGCCAGCAGTGAAAATGGCGGGAGGGCATACACAGATACGCAGTATTTT	CASSENGGRAYTDTQYF
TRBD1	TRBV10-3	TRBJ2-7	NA	TGTGCCATCAGTGGGGCAGGGGGCTTCTACGAGCAGTACTTC	CAISGAGGFYEQYF
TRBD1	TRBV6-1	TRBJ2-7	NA	TGTGCCAGCAGGGACAGGGGCTTGGCCTACGAGCAGTACTTC	CASRDRGLAYEQYF
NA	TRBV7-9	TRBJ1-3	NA	TGTGCCAGCAGCCCCAAGACGGCGAGCTCTGGAAACACCATATATTTT	CASSPKTASSGNTIYF
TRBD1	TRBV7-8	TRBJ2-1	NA	TGTGCCAGCAGCCTAAGAGGGGGCTGGGACAATGAGCAGTTCTTC	CASSLRGGWDNEQFF
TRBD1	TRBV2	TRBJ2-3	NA	TGTGCCAGCAGGTACAGGGGGCGCGTAGATACGCAGTATTTT	CASRYRGRVDTQYF
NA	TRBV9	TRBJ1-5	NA	TGTGCCAGCAGCGACAGGAGAGACAATCAGCCCCAGCATTTT	CASSDRRDNQPQHF
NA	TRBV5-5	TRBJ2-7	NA	TGTGCCAGCGATCCCTGGGGGAGAGGGGGCTACGAGCAGTACTTC	CASDPWGRGGYEQYF
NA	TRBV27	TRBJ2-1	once	TGTGCCAGCAGTCGTCAGGGGCGCGCCCACTCCTACAATGAGCAGTTCTTC	CASSRQGRAHSYNEQFF
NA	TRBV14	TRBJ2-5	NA	TGTGCCAGCAGCCAAAAACGCAGGAGCAGCGAGACCCAGTACTTC	CASSQKRRSSETQYF
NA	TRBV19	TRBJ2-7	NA	TGTGCCAGTAGTCTGGGTGGGGCGGGTCCCTACGAGCAGTACTTC	CASSLGGAGPYEQYF
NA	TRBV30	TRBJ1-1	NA	TGTGCCTGGAGTTCAGGGATCAACACTGAAGCTTTCTTT	CAWSSGINTEAFF
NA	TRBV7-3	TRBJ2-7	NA	TGTGCCAGCAGCCCGGGGGCTGGGAGCTCCTACGAGCAGTACTTC	CASSPGAGSSYEQYF
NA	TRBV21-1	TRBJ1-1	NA	TGTGCCAGCAGCAAACTTAAGGGACAGGGGGAGCGGGGCAACACTGAAGCTTTCTTT	CASSKLKGQGERGNTEAFF
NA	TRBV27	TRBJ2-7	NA	TGTGCCAGCAGTTTAATGTCGCGTGAGGGTTACTCCTACGAGCAGTACTTC	CASSLMSREGYSYEQYF
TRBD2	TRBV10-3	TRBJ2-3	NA	TGTGCCATCAGTGCTAGCGGAAACACAGATACGCAGTATTTT	CAISASGNTDTQYF
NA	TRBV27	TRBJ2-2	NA	TGTGCCAGCAGTTTAGTTCGTCTGGGGGTGAACACCGGGGAGCTGTTTTTT	CASSLVRLGVNTGELFF
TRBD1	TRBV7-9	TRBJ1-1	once	TGTGCCAGCAGCCACAGGGGACTTGAAGCTTTCTTT	CASSHRGLEAFF
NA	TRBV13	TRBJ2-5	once	TGTGCCAGCAGCCAAAGCGGGGGGACAGGGAAACAAGAGACCCAGTACTTC	CASSQSGGTGKQETQYF
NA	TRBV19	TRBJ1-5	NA	TGTGCCAGTAGGTTGAAGGGCATGAGGGGCAATCAGCCCCAGCATTTT	CASRLKGMRGNQPQHF
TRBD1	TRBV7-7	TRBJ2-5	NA	TGTGCCAGCAGCTCAGGACCGGGACAGGGGAGCGGAGAGACCCAGTACTTC	CASSSGPGQGSGETQYF
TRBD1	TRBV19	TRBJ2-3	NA	TGTGCCAGTAGGGACAGGGGGTATCTCTCAGATACGCAGTATTTT	CASRDRGYLSDTQYF
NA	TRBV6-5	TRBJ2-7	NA	TGTGCCACCGAGGACGGCAACTCCTACGAGCAGTACTTC	CATEDGNSYEQYF
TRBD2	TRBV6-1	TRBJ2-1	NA	TGTGCCAGCAGTGGACGACTAGCCCCTGAGCAGTTCTTC	CASSGRLAPEQFF
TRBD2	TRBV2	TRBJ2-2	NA	TGTGCCAGCCTACTAGCGGTAAACACCGGGGAGCTGTTTTTT	CASLLAVNTGELFF
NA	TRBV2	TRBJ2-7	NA	TGTGCCAGCAGTGTCCGGGACACCACCTCCTACGAGCAGTACTTC	CASSVRDTTSYEQYF
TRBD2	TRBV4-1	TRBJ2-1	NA	TGCGCCAGCAGCCAAGACCCCCTAGCGGTACCCTTGGAGCAGTTCTTC	CASSQDPLAVPLEQFF
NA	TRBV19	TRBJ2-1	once	TGTGCCAGTAGTATAGACGAACGATATGAGCAGTTCTTC	CASSIDERYEQFF
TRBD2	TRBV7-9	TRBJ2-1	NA	TGTGCCAGCAGCTTAGCTTCGGTCCTAGCGGGATTGAATGAGCAGTTCTTC	CASSLASVLAGLNEQFF
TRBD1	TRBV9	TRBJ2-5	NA	TGTGCCAGCAGCGTAGCTCGGACAGGGGGGGAGGAAGAGACCCAGTACTTC	CASSVARTGGEEETQYF
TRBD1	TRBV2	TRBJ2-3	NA	TGTGCCAGCAGTGGGGACAGGGGTGTCACAGATACGCAGTATTTT	CASSGDRGVTDTQYF
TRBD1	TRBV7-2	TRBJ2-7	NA	TGTGCCAGCAGCGCGGACAGGGCCTACGAGCAGTACTTC	CASSADRAYEQYF
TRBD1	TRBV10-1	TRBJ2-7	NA	TGCGCCAGCAGTCGGACAGGGCTACCCTACGAGCAGTACTTC	CASSRTGLPYEQYF
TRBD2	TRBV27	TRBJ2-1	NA	TGTGCCAGCAGTTCATGGACTAGCGGAAACAATGAGCAGTTCTTC	CASSSWTSGNNEQFF
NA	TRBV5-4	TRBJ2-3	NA	TGTGCCAGCAGCTTGAAACGGGAGAAGGGAGATACGCAGTATTTT	CASSLKREKGDTQYF
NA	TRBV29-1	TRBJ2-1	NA	TGCAGCGCCCGGGACCCAAGCTCCTACAATGAGCAGTTCTTC	CSARDPSSYNEQFF
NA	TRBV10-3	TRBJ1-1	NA	TGTGCCATCAGTGATGACGGAGCGCAGAACACTGAAGCTTTCTTT	CAISDDGAQNTEAFF
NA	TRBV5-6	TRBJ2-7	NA	TGTGCCAGCAGCTTGGGACTCCCCTACGAGCAGTACTTC	CASSLGLPYEQYF
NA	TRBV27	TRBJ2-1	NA	TGTGCCAGCAGTCAAGGACTCGGGGAGCAGTTCTTC	CASSQGLGEQFF
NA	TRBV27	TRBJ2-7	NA	TGTGCCAGCAGTCCCACGGAGCCCTACGAGCAGTACTTC	CASSPTEPYEQYF
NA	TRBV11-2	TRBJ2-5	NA	TGTGCCAGCAGCTTAGGTGGAGCTAGGAGAGAGACCCAGTACTTC	CASSLGGARRETQYF
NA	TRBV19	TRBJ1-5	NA	TGTGCCAGTAGTCCTTTACAGGGCAATCAGCCCCAGCATTTT	CASSPLQGNQPQHF
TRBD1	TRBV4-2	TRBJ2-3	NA	TGTGCCAGCAGCCCCCGGGACAGGGGGTCAGGAGATACGCAGTATTTT	CASSPRDRGSGDTQYF
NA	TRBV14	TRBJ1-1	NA	TGTGCCAGCAGCCAAGGGGGGGCGGCCACTGAAGCTTTCTTT	CASSQGGAATEAFF
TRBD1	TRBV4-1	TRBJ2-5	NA	TGCGCCAGCAGCCAACGACAGGGTGGAGAGACCCAGTACTTC	CASSQRQGGETQYF
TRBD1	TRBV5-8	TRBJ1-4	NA	TGTGCCAGCAGCTCGACGACAGGGGAGGATGAAAAACTGTTTTTT	CASSSTTGEDEKLFF
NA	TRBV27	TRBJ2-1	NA	TGTGCCAGCAGTATGTACCGGGAATTGTCCAATGAGCAGTTCTTC	CASSMYRELSNEQFF
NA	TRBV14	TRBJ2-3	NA	TGTGCCAGCAGCCGGTCTCAAATCACAGATACGCAGTATTTT	CASSRSQITDTQYF
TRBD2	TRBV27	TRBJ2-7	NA	TGTGCCAGCAGCCGACACCCGGGACTATCCGCCTACGAGCAGTACTTC	CASSRHPGLSAYEQYF